This T cell receptor beta chain was found in a study of cytotoxic CD8 clonotypes in ibrutinib-treated CLL. With regard to this clone: Its cognate antigen is unknown.

Sequencing used immunoSEQ multiplex PCR; TCRdb keeps in-frame clones, though not all of them. The sample consists of thousands of clones, over 60% of them appearing once. CDR1 is MDHEN and CDR2 is SYDVKM in the germline V gene. The CDR3 is 11 residues long. The V gene lost 9 bases and the J gene lost 3 bases, with 9 bases spanning the gap. Overall study findings and caveats: The study found baseline clonality above age-matched healthy donors, tracking circulating CD8+ T-cell counts.

The clonotype was recovered from a human donor with chronic lymphocytic leukemia. The chain couples TRBV28 to TRBJ2-7; the D is unclear. The source was PBMCs, collected before ibrutinib treatment. This chain's CDR3 is CASSRVYEQYF. The DNA of the CDR3 is TGTGCCAGTTCGAGAGTCTACGAGCAGTACTTC.